This is a list of T cell receptor beta chains from one sample in a study of OX40 agonist ivuxolimab in advanced cancers. Repertoires were generated with immunoSEQ multiplex PCR, while TCRdb's copy carries only in-frame clones and drops some. The repertoire includes approximately 58,000 clones, around 84% of them detected once, and less than 15% sits in the top ten. Here the sequenced sample was CD4+ or CD8+ T cells sorted from blood, taken in a trial of the OX40 agonist ivuxolimab. Receptors originate from an adult with an advanced solid tumor such as melanoma, head and neck, liver or kidney cancer. The CDR3 runs from the conserved cysteine through the conserved F or W. D genes are given only for firm matches. Expanded clones are given a class, and other clones once, few, many or no size at all.

clone_size: NA
j_call: TRBJ2-1
v_call: TRBV27
d_call: NA
cdr3_aa: CASSLPHRGYNEQFF
cdr3_nt: TGTGCCAGCAGTTTACCCCATCGGGGATACAATGAGCAGTTCTTC

clone_size: NA
j_call: TRBJ2-1
v_call: TRBV19
d_call: TRBD2
cdr3_aa: CASNLAGGLGEQFF
cdr3_nt: TGTGCCAGTAACCTAGCGGGAGGGCTCGGTGAGCAGTTCTTC

clone_size: NA
j_call: TRBJ1-2
v_call: TRBV19
d_call: TRBD1
cdr3_aa: CASSTDRGLYGYTF
cdr3_nt: TGTGCCAGTAGCACGGACAGGGGATTGTATGGCTACACCTTC

clone_size: NA
j_call: TRBJ1-5
v_call: TRBV6-5
d_call: NA
cdr3_aa: CASSEAHNQPQHF
cdr3_nt: TGTGCCAGCAGTGAAGCCCACAATCAGCCCCAGCATTTT

clone_size: medium-sized
j_call: TRBJ1-1
v_call: TRBV7-2
d_call: TRBD1
cdr3_aa: CASSFGDRRNTEAFF
cdr3_nt: TGTGCCAGCAGCTTCGGGGACAGGAGAAACACTGAAGCTTTCTTT

clone_size: NA
j_call: TRBJ2-7
v_call: TRBV7-2
d_call: TRBD2
cdr3_aa: CASSLVGLAVEEQYF
cdr3_nt: TGTGCCAGCAGCTTAGTAGGACTAGCGGTGGAGGAGCAGTACTTC

clone_size: few
j_call: TRBJ1-2
v_call: TRBV30
d_call: TRBD1
cdr3_aa: CASTPRDRVFYGYTF
cdr3_nt: TGTGCCTCCACCCCCCGGGACAGGGTTTTCTATGGCTACACCTTC

clone_size: NA
j_call: TRBJ2-5
v_call: TRBV5-1
d_call: NA
cdr3_aa: CASRNPGPTETQYF
cdr3_nt: TGCGCCAGCCGAAACCCGGGCCCCACGGAGACCCAGTACTTC

clone_size: NA
j_call: TRBJ1-5
v_call: TRBV6-5
d_call: NA
cdr3_aa: CASSLRGQPQHF
cdr3_nt: TGTGCCAGCAGCCTTCGGGGTCAGCCCCAGCATTTT

clone_size: NA
j_call: TRBJ2-5
v_call: TRBV18
d_call: NA
cdr3_aa: CASSPGGVRETQYF
cdr3_nt: TGTGCCAGCTCACCAGGAGGGGTGCGGGAGACCCAGTACTTC

clone_size: NA
j_call: TRBJ1-5
v_call: TRBV10-1
d_call: NA
cdr3_aa: CASSEGGGNQPQHF
cdr3_nt: TGCGCCAGCAGTGAGGGTGGTGGCAATCAGCCCCAGCATTTT

clone_size: once
j_call: TRBJ1-3
v_call: TRBV7-8
d_call: TRBD1
cdr3_aa: CASSLGGQGSGNTIYF
cdr3_nt: TGTGCCAGCAGCTTAGGGGGACAGGGCTCTGGAAACACCATATATTTT

clone_size: NA
j_call: TRBJ2-3
v_call: TRBV5-1
d_call: NA
cdr3_aa: CASSSNTRTTDTQYF
cdr3_nt: TGCGCCAGCAGCTCAAACACGCGAACCACAGATACGCAGTATTTT

clone_size: NA
j_call: TRBJ2-1
v_call: TRBV7-2
d_call: TRBD2
cdr3_aa: CASSLAAGGSYNEQFF
cdr3_nt: TGTGCCAGCAGCTTAGCGGCGGGGGGCTCCTACAATGAGCAGTTCTTC

clone_size: NA
j_call: TRBJ2-1
v_call: TRBV7-9
d_call: TRBD2
cdr3_aa: CASTEAQTGRGNEQFF
cdr3_nt: TGTGCCAGCACCGAAGCCCAGACCGGGAGGGGGAATGAGCAGTTCTTC

clone_size: few
j_call: TRBJ2-7
v_call: TRBV15
d_call: TRBD2
cdr3_aa: CATSARSGRAYEQYF
cdr3_nt: TGTGCCACCAGCGCCCGTAGCGGGAGGGCCTACGAGCAGTACTTC

clone_size: NA
j_call: TRBJ2-2
v_call: TRBV29-1
d_call: NA
cdr3_aa: CSVGSGASTGELFF
cdr3_nt: TGCAGCGTTGGTTCGGGGGCGAGCACCGGGGAGCTGTTTTTT

clone_size: NA
j_call: TRBJ2-5
v_call: TRBV7-9
d_call: NA
cdr3_aa: CAGAFLETQYF
cdr3_nt: TGTGCGGGCGCGTTTTTGGAGACCCAGTACTTC

clone_size: NA
j_call: TRBJ1-5
v_call: TRBV15
d_call: NA
cdr3_aa: CATSRAGFGQPQHF
cdr3_nt: TGTGCCACCAGCAGAGCAGGGTTTGGTCAGCCCCAGCATTTT

clone_size: NA
j_call: TRBJ2-1
v_call: TRBV4-2
d_call: NA
cdr3_aa: CASSQGVGEQFF
cdr3_nt: TGTGCCAGCAGCCAAGGAGTGGGTGAGCAGTTCTTC

clone_size: NA
j_call: TRBJ1-5
v_call: TRBV19
d_call: NA
cdr3_aa: CASSIEGRTQHF
cdr3_nt: TGTGCCAGTAGTATAGAAGGGAGGACCCAGCATTTT